This TCR beta chain was sequenced during a study of blood T cell repertoires in COVID-19. The repertoire was sequenced with immunoSEQ multiplex PCR; TCRdb's copy has only in-frame clones and lacks some. Here the sample spans about 270,000 clones, 65% to 85% being singletons. Sequenced input: peripheral blood. This clonotype was obtained from a human donor with COVID-19, enrolled during active disease. The donor label of this sample is uncertain.

CDR3 DNA sequence: TGTGCCAGTACACCGCCCAGGGTCACCGGGGAGCTGTTTTTT. It specifies CASTPPRVTGELFF. The V and J genes are TRBV19 and TRBJ2-2; D perhaps matches TRBD1 (5 bases). The CDR3 length is 14 residues. Germline V gene sequence: CDR1 LNHDA, CDR2 SQIVND (reference sequence). Trimming removed 7 bases from V and 4 bases from J, with 13 bases in between.